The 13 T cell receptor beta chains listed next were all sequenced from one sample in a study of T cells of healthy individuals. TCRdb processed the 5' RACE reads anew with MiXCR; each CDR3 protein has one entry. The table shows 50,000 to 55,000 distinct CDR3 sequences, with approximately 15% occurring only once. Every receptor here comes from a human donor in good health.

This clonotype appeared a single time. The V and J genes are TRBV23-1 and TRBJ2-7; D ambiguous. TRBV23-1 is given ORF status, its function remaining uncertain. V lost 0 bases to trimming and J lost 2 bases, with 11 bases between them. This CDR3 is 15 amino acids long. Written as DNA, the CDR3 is TGCGCCAGCAGTCAATCTAAGCAGAAACCCTACGAGCAGTACTTC. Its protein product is CASSQSKQKPYEQYF.

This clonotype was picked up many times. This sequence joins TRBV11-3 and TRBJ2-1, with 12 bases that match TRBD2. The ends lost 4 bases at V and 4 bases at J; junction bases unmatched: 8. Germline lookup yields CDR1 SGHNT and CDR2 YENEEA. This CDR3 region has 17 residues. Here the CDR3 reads CASSSSTSGGFYNEQFF. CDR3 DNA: TGTGCCAGCAGCTCCTCGACTAGCGGGGGCTTTTACAATGAGCAGTTCTTC.

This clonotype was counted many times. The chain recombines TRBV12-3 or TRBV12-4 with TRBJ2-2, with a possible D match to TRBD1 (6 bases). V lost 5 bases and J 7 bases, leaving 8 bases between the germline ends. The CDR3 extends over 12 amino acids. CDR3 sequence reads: CASSPDSGELFF. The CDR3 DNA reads TGTGCCAGCAGTCCGGACAGCGGGGAGCTGTTTTTT.

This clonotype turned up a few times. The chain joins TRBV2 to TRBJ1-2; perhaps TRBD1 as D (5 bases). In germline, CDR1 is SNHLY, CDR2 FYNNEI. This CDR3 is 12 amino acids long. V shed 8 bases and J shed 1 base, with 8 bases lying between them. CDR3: CASGGGNYGYTF. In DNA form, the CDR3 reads TGTGCCAGCGGGGGGGGTAACTATGGCTACACCTTC. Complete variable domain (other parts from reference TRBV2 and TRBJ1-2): EPEVTQTPSHQVTQMGQEVILRCVPISNHLYFYWYRQILGQKVEFLVSFYNNEISEKSEIFDDQFSVERPDGSNFTLKIRSTKLEDSAMYFCASGGGNYGYTFGSGTRLTVV.

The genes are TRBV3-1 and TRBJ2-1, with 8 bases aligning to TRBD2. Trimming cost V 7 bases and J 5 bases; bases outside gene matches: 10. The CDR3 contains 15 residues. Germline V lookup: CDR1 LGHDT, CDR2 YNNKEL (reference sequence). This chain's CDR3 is CASTRGGPLNNEQFF. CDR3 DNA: TGTGCCAGCACCCGGGGGGGGCCCCTAAACAATGAGCAGTTCTTC.

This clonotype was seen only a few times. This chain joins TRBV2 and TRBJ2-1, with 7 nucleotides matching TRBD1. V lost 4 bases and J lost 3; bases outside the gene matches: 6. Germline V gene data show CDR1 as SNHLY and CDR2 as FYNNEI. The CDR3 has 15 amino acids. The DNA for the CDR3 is TGTGCCAGCAGTGTTGGGGACAGAGACTACAATGAGCAGTTCTTC. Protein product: CASSVGDRDYNEQFF.

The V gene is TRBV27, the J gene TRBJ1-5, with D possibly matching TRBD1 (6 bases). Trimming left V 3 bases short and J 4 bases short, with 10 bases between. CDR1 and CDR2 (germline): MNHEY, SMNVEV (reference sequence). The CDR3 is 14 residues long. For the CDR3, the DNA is TGTGCCAGCAGTTTTACAGGGCCAAATCAGCCCCAGCATTTT. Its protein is CASSFTGPNQPQHF.

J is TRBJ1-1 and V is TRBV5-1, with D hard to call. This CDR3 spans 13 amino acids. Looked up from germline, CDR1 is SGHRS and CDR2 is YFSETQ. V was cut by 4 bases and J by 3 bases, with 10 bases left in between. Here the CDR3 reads CASSADTYTEAFF. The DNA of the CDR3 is TGCGCCAGCAGCGCCGACACCTACACTGAAGCTTTCTTT.

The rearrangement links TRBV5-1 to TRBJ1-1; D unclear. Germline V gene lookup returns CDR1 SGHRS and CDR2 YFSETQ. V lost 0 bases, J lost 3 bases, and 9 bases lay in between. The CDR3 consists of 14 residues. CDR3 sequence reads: CASSLGSPYTEAFF. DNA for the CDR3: TGCGCCAGCAGCTTGGGGTCACCTTACACTGAAGCTTTCTTT. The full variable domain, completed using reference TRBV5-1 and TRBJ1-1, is KAGVTQTPRYLIKTRGQQVTLSCSPISGHRSVSWYQQTPGQGLQFLFEYFSETQRNKGNFPGRFSGRQFSNSRSEMNVSTLELGDSALYLCASSLGSPYTEAFFGQGTRLTVV.

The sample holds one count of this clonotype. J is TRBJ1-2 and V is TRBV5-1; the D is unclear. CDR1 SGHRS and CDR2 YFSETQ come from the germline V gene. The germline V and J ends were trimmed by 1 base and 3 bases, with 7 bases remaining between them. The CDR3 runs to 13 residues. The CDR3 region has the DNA TGCGCCAGCAGCTTGCGGGCTGACTATGGCTACACCTTC. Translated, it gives CASSLRADYGYTF.

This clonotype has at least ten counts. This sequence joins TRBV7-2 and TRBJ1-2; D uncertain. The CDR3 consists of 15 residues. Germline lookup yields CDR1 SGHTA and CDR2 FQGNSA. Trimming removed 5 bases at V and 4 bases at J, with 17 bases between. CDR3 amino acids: CASSPRALETYGYTF. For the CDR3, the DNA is TGTGCCAGCAGCCCCCGGGCCCTAGAAACCTATGGCTACACCTTC.

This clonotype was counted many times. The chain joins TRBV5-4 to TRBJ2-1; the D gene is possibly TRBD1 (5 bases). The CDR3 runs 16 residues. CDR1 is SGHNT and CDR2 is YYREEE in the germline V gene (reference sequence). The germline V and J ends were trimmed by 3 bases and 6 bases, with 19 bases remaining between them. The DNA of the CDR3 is TGTGCCAGCAGCTCAGCCGACAGTCGCGCAGCCAATGAGCAGTTCTTC. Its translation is CASSSADSRAANEQFF. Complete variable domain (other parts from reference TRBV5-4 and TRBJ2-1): ETGVTQSPTHLIKTRGQQVTLRCSSQSGHNTVSWYQQALGQGPQFIFQYYREEENGRGNFPPRFSGLQFPNYSSELNVNALELDDSALYLCASSSADSRAANEQFFGPGTRLTVL.

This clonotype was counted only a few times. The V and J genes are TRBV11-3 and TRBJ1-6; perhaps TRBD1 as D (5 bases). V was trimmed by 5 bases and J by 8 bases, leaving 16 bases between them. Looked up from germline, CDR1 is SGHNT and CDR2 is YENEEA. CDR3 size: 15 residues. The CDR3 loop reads CASSPRGGGDSPLHF. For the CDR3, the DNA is TGTGCCAGCAGCCCAAGGGGTGGGGGGGATTCACCCCTCCACTTT.